This T cell receptor (beta chain) came from a study of shared clonotypes between healthy human individuals. The overall study: Each donor's CD4 naive and CD4 memory cells filled three plates apiece, CD8 naive two, and CD8 memory one.

CDR3 length: 13 amino acids. Trimming left V 4 bases short and J 1 base short, with 7 bases between. Germline V gene data show CDR1 as MNHNS and CDR2 as SASEGT. There were only Caucasian adults among the donors, and all lived in Nashville, Tennessee. This clone was counted only a few times. Its antigen is unknown. Overall study findings and caveats: On the whole, naive subsets had larger estimated richness than memory subsets had.

The table came from immunoSEQ multiplex PCR; TCRdb's copy has only in-frame clones and leaves some out. The sample holds over a million clones; around 78% are singletons and the top ten take 0.6% to 0.75%. The TCR comes from a man between 18 and 29 years old in good health. Some clones in this sample may be carry-over from other donors' samples. Material: memory CD4+ T cells from PBMCs. Subset reported: CD45RA-negative fraction. V gene TRBV6-1 combines with J gene TRBJ1-1; no clear D. CDR3 in amino acids: CASSAHGNTEAFF. CDR3 coding DNA: TGTGCCAGCAGTGCCCACGGGAACACTGAAGCTTTCTTT.